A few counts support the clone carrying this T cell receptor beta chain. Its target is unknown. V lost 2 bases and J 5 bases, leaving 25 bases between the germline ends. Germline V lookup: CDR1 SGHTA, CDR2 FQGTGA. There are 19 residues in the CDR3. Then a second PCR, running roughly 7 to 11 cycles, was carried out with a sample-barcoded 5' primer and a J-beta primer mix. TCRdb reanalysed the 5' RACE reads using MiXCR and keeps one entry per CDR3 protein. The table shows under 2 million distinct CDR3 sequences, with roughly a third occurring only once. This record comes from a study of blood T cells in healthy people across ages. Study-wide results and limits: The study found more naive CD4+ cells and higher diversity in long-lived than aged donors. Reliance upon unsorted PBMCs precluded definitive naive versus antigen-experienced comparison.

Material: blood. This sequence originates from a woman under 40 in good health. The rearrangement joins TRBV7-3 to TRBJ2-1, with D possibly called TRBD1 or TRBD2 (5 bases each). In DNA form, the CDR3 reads TGTGCCAGCAGCTTAGGATCGGGGCTCGTGTCTAGCCGAAACAATGAGCAGTTCTTC. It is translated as CASSLGSGLVSSRNNEQFF.